A single sample gave rise to the 16 T cell receptor beta chains below, sequenced in a study of T cell changes during pregnancy in multiple sclerosis. Method: immunoSEQ multiplex PCR; TCRdb's copy keeps in-frame clones and lacks some. The data hold approximately 80,000 clones, with 94% observed a single time. This material consisted of peripheral blood, taken in the second trimester of pregnancy. The receptors originated from a female donor in good health, enrolled as a control in a pregnancy study.

This clone has more than one count but fewer than ten. The rearrangement joins TRBV2 to TRBJ2-2; TRBD2 agrees at 14 bases. There are 15 residues in the CDR3. Germline V lookup: CDR1 SNHLY, CDR2 FYNNEI. The junction had 7 bases not matched to a gene; V was cut back by 9 bases and J by 7 bases. The CDR3: CASSGTSGRGGELFF. The CDR3 region has the DNA TGTGCCAGTTCCGGGACTAGCGGGAGAGGCGGGGAGCTGTTTTTT.

In its sample, this clone was seen once. The CDR3 is CASRSTVGANVLTF. The CDR3 bases are TGTGCCAGCAGGTCGACAGTGGGGGCCAACGTCCTGACTTTC. This chain uses TRBV2 with TRBJ2-6, with a possible D match to TRBD1 (5 bases). Germline lookup yields CDR1 SNHLY and CDR2 FYNNEI. V gave up 6 bases and J gave up 4 bases, with 10 bases separating them. The CDR3 length is 14 residues.

This clone was seen just once. The CDR3 nucleotides read TGTGCCAGCAGCTCCCAAGGACAGGGAACAACTAATGAAAAACTGTTTTTT. Translated, it gives CASSSQGQGTTNEKLFF. V is TRBV5-6 and J is TRBJ1-4; 8 bases map to TRBD1. The V segment lost 3 bases and the J segment 0 bases; nucleotides outside the gene matches: 7. CDR1 is SGHDT, CDR2 YYEEEE, per germline. This CDR3 has 17 amino acids.

The V call is TRBV5-1, the J call TRBJ1-2; TRBD1 agrees at 8 bases. V dropped 5 bases and J dropped 3; count of bases not matched to a gene: 3. The germline gives CDR1 SGHRS, CDR2 YFSETQ. The CDR3 has 13 amino acids. This CDR3 reads CASSQQGDYGYTF. In nucleotides, the CDR3 is TGCGCCAGCAGTCAACAGGGGGACTATGGCTACACCTTC.

The J gene is TRBJ2-5, the V gene TRBV28; tentative D call: TRBD1 (6 bases). V lost 3 bases and J 5 bases, leaving 10 bases between the germline ends. The germline CDR1 and CDR2 sequences are MDHEN and SYDVKM. The CDR3 is 13 amino acids. CDR3 protein: CASSLGAWETQYF. CDR3 in DNA: TGTGCCAGCAGTTTGGGGGCATGGGAGACCCAGTACTTC.

The rearrangement uses TRBV5-1 and TRBJ2-3; 9 nucleotides line up with TRBD1. CDR3 length: 15 residues. The J segment lost 6 bases and the V segment lost 4 bases, leaving 9 bases of the junction unmatched. CDR1 SGHRS and CDR2 YFSETQ come from the germline V gene. The CDR3 nucleotides read TGCGCCAGCAGCATCAGGGACAGGGCATATGATACGCAGTATTTT. Encoded protein: CASSIRDRAYDTQYF.

The chain recombines TRBV15 with TRBJ2-1; a weak D match, TRBD1 (5 bases). V lost 3 bases and J 8 bases, leaving 8 bases between the germline ends. The CDR3 is made up of 12 amino acids. Germline V gene sequence: CDR1 LNHNV, CDR2 YYDKDF (reference sequence). DNA for the CDR3: TGTGCCACCAGCAGGGGGCGCGATGAGCAGTTCTTC. This translates into CATSRGRDEQFF. Full variable domain (rest looked up from reference TRBV15 and TRBJ2-1): DAMVIQNPRYQVTQFGKPVTLSCSQTLNHNVMYWYQQKSSQAPKLLFHYYDKDFNNEADTPDNFQSRRPNTSFCFLDIRSPGLGDTAMYLCATSRGRDEQFFGPGTRLTVL.

Regarding this clone: One end of the junction does not line up with germline, which may come from a read error. The CDR3 protein is CAGTGQVYGHTF. CDR3 bases: TGTGCCGGAACTGGACAGGTCTATGGCCACACCTTC. V and J are TRBV30 and TRBJ1-2, with TRBD1 matching 7 bases. Germline loops: CDR1 GTSNPN, CDR2 SVGIG (reference sequence). This CDR3 has 12 amino acids. The variable domain in full, with the rest retrieved from reference TRBV30 and TRBJ1-2, is SQTIHQWPATLVQPVGSPLSLECTVEGTSNPNLYWYRQAAGRGLQLLFYSVGIGQISSEVPQNLSASRPQDRQFILSSKKLLLSDSGFYLCAGTGQVYGHTFGSGTRLTVV.

The rearrangement joins TRBV2 to TRBJ1-1, with D maybe TRBD1 (5 bases). Trimming removed 2 bases at V and 1 base at J, with 11 bases between. Germline-derived CDR1 and CDR2 are SNHLY and FYNNEI. This CDR3 has 15 amino acids. CDR3 in amino acids: CASSELGLANTEAFF. The CDR3 DNA reads as TGTGCCAGCAGTGAATTGGGGCTGGCGAACACTGAAGCTTTCTTT. Using reference TRBV2 and TRBJ1-1 for the parts outside the CDR3, the full variable domain is EPEVTQTPSHQVTQMGQEVILRCVPISNHLYFYWYRQILGQKVEFLVSFYNNEISEKSEIFDDQFSVERPDGSNFTLKIRSTKLEDSAMYFCASSELGLANTEAFFGQGTRLTVV.

The rearrangement links TRBV27 to TRBJ2-3; 12 bases fit TRBD2. With 5 bases clipped from V and 0 bases from J, the junction kept 12 bases outside the gene matches. Germline assignment: CDR1 MNHEY and CDR2 SMNVEV (reference sequence). The CDR3 runs 19 residues. The CDR3, as DNA: TGTGCCAGCAGTCTCCTCGGGACTAGCGGGCCCCTTAGCACAGATACGCAGTATTTT. It codes for CASSLLGTSGPLSTDTQYF.

The CDR3 sequence is CASSLAETYGYTF. The CDR3 DNA sequence: TGCGCCAGCAGCTTGGCCGAGACATATGGCTACACCTTC. The gene calls are TRBV5-1 and TRBJ1-2; D is unresolved. V dropped 0 bases and J dropped 5 bases, with 8 bases sitting between them. The CDR3 consists of 13 residues. Germline V lookup: CDR1 SGHRS, CDR2 YFSETQ.

V and J are TRBV9 and TRBJ2-2; TRBD1 agrees at 10 bases. The V gene end was trimmed by 8 bases and the J gene end by 6 bases; junction bases not matched to a gene: 10. Germline V gene data show CDR1 as SGDLS and CDR2 as YYNGEE. This CDR3 contains 15 residues. CDR3 bases: TGTGCCAGTTATCCTTCGGACAGGGGGGCCGGGGAGCTGTTTTTT. This encodes CASYPSDRGAGELFF.

The rearrangement links TRBV29-1 to TRBJ2-7; TRBD1 matches 9 bases. Germline CDR1 and CDR2: SQVTM and ANQGSEA. V was clipped by 6 bases and J by 0 bases; unmatched bases: 3. CDR3 length equals 13 residues. CDR3 region: CSVLTGGSYEQYF. DNA for the CDR3: TGCAGCGTATTGACAGGGGGCTCCTACGAGCAGTACTTC.

The chain carries TRBV27 and TRBJ2-5; 10 bases match TRBD2. Germline CDR1 reads MNHEY; CDR2 reads SMNVEV (reference sequence). This CDR3 has 18 residues. V was pared by 1 base and J by 2 bases, with 10 bases of the junction left unmatched. CDR3 region: CASSLLAGGLGRQETQYF. For the CDR3, the DNA is TGTGCCAGCAGTTTATTAGCGGGAGGCCTGGGTAGGCAAGAGACCCAGTACTTC.

This chain connects TRBV12-5 to TRBJ2-1; the D gene is possibly TRBD1 (5 bases). Trimming removed 6 bases at V and 0 bases at J, with 18 bases between. Germline values: CDR1 LGHNT, CDR2 FRNRAP. This CDR3 is built from 17 residues. Here the CDR3 reads CASGLYPGASSYNEQFF. In DNA form, the CDR3 reads TGTGCTAGTGGACTCTACCCTGGGGCAAGCTCCTACAATGAGCAGTTCTTC.

The chain links TRBV7-6 to TRBJ1-1, with TRBD1 matching over 7 bases. Germline V gene data show CDR1 as SGHVS and CDR2 as FNYEAQ. The CDR3 is 14 residues long. The junction had 8 bases not matched to a gene; V was cut back by 3 bases and J by 7 bases. The CDR3 coding sequence is TGTGCCAGCAGCTTTAAAACAGGGGCCATTGAAGCTTTCTTT. This gives the protein CASSFKTGAIEAFF.